This T cell receptor beta chain is from a study of radiotherapy plus CTLA-4 blockade in lung cancer. Looked up from germline, CDR1 is KGHSH and CDR2 is LQKENI. V gave up 5 bases and J gave up 7 bases, with 14 bases separating them. The CDR3 runs 13 residues. This clone occurred a few times. This table comes from immunoSEQ multiplex PCR, and its TCRdb copy is limited to in-frame clones, with some not included. This table holds about 40,000 clones, about 74% found once. The receptor comes from a human donor with non-small cell lung cancer who had stable disease on radiotherapy plus ipilimumab. This chain connects TRBV18 to TRBJ1-2, with a weak D call TRBD1 (5 bases). The sample consisted of peripheral blood, taken from a patient treated with radiotherapy plus ipilimumab. CDR3 sequence reads: CASSVSGEAGYTF. CDR3 DNA sequence: TGTGCCAGCTCAGTGTCGGGGGAAGCTGGCTACACCTTC.